This passage covers 25 T cell receptor beta chains from one sample sequenced in a study of blood T cell repertoires in COVID-19. Measured with immunoSEQ multiplex PCR; TCRdb has only the in-frame clones, and not every one. The sample yields approximately 150,000 clones, around 79% seen once. The specimen sequenced was PBMCs or T cells enriched from blood (not recorded which). These receptors came from a woman aged 70-85 years in a cohort exposed to, infected with or recovered from COVID-19 (not recorded which).

The chain combines TRBV18 with TRBJ2-1; D perhaps matches TRBD2 (5 bases). Trimming took off 3 bases at V and 3 bases at J, with 15 bases between the two ends. The CDR3 extends over 16 amino acids. From germline, CDR1 is KGHSH and CDR2 LQKENI. Here the CDR3 reads CASSPIQRADYNEQFF. The CDR3 DNA reads TGTGCCAGCTCACCCATACAGAGGGCCGACTACAATGAGCAGTTCTTC.

This clone was counted only a few times. The chain recombines TRBV6-5 with TRBJ1-2; 8 bases fit TRBD1. The CDR3 consists of 15 residues. Trimming at V came to 7 bases and at J to 10 bases, leaving 17 bases not matched to a gene. The germline V gene has CDR1 MNHEY and CDR2 SVGAGI. CDR3 residues: CASTGGQGTFHDYTF. CDR3 nucleotide sequence: TGTGCCAGCACTGGCGGACAGGGCACATTTCATGACTACACCTTC.

This clone was recorded once. The chain joins TRBV19 to TRBJ1-1; D not certain. The ends were cut back, 5 bases at V and 1 base at J, with 11 bases in the middle. CDR1 and CDR2 (germline): LNHDA, SQIVND (reference sequence). The CDR3 is 14 residues long. CDR3 amino acids: CASSSGSGNTEAFF. DNA of the CDR3: TGTGCCAGTAGTTCCGGCTCAGGGAACACTGAAGCTTTCTTT.

The V and J genes are TRBV3-1 (or the pseudogene TRBV3-2) and TRBJ2-7; TRBD2 is a possible D gene (6 bases). The CDR3 loop spans 17 amino acids. Looked up from germline, CDR1 is LGHDT and CDR2 is YNNKEL (reference sequence). Trimming pared 0 bases from V and 2 bases from J, leaving 17 bases between. CDR3 sequence: CASSQDSLSRDAYEQYF. The CDR3 DNA reads TGTGCCAGCAGCCAAGATTCCTTGTCGCGGGATGCCTACGAGCAGTACTTC.

This CDR3 is CASSDPGHKGTYEQYF. As DNA, the CDR3 is TGTGCCAGCAGTGACCCGGGACACAAAGGTACCTACGAGCAGTACTTC. The chain recombines TRBV6-1 with TRBJ2-7; perhaps TRBD1 as D (6 bases). Trimming stripped 3 bases from V and 2 bases from J, with 17 bases between. The CDR3 loop spans 16 amino acids. The germline V gene has CDR1 MNHNS and CDR2 SASEGT.

CDR3 bases: TGTGCCAGCAGTCCCACAGGGCCCTATGGCTACACCTTC. Its protein product is CASSPTGPYGYTF. The chain couples TRBV27 to TRBJ1-2; TRBD1 might be the D (6 bases). This CDR3 is built from 13 residues. Germline V gives CDR1 MNHEY, CDR2 SMNVEV (reference sequence). Trimming took 5 bases from V and 4 from J, leaving 11 bases between them.

This clone was counted between two and nine times. This sample also contains other DNA sequences that code for the same CDR3. This chain joins TRBV4-1 and TRBJ2-1; 9 nucleotides line up with TRBD2. Germline V CDR1 and CDR2: MGHRA, YSYEKL. The CDR3 length is 16 residues. V was pared by 1 base and J by 3 bases, with 4 bases of the junction left unmatched. In DNA form, the CDR3 reads TGCGCCAGCAGCCAAGTTAGACTAGCGGTCTACAATGAGCAGTTCTTC. It codes for CASSQVRLAVYNEQFF.

This clone was detected once. CDR3: CASNGQGYGYTF. The CDR3 region has the DNA TGTGCCAGCAATGGACAGGGATATGGCTACACCTTC. The chain combines TRBV28 with TRBJ1-2, with 8 positions matching TRBD1. The junction had 3 bases not matched to a gene; V was cut back by 7 bases and J by 5 bases. The CDR3 is made up of 12 amino acids. In germline, CDR1 is MDHEN, CDR2 SYDVKM.

This rearrangement joins TRBV6-2 or TRBV6-3 to TRBJ2-1, with D possibly TRBD2 on 6 matching bases. Germline lookup yields CDR1 MNHEY and CDR2 SVGEGT. Trimming left V 5 bases short and J 0 bases short, with 11 bases between. This CDR3 region has 15 residues. The CDR3 bases are TGTGCCAGCAGTATTCGGCGGGACTCCTACAATGAGCAGTTCTTC. Protein: CASSIRRDSYNEQFF.

This clone was seen a single time. The chain links TRBV18 to TRBJ2-1; D not resolved. Trimming left V 6 bases short and J 8 bases short, with 11 bases between. CDR1 is KGHSH and CDR2 is LQKENI in the germline V gene. The CDR3 is 12 amino acids. The CDR3 DNA follows: TGTGCCAGCTCCCCCCAGGTGGATGAGCAGTTCTTC. This encodes CASSPQVDEQFF.

This sequence joins TRBV7-9 and TRBJ1-6; D might be TRBD1 (6 bases). Trimming stripped 5 bases from V and 14 bases from J, with 16 bases between. The CDR3 is 13 amino acids. The germline CDR1 and CDR2 sequences are SEHNR and FQNEAQ (reference sequence). Here the CDR3 reads CASSRDTEGALHF. CDR3 DNA sequence: TGTGCCAGCAGCCGGGACACCGAGGGGGCCCTCCACTTT.

The rearrangement links TRBV5-1 to TRBJ2-3; D might be TRBD1 (5 bases). The CDR3 consists of 14 residues. Per germline, CDR1 SGHRS and CDR2 YFSETQ. V lost 7 bases and J 1 base, leaving 13 bases between the germline ends. The CDR3 spells CASVDSEGTDTQYF. CDR3 coding DNA: TGCGCCAGCGTCGACAGTGAAGGCACAGATACGCAGTATTTT.

The chain uses TRBV5-1 and TRBJ1-1; TRBD1 is a possible D gene (5 bases). CDR3 length: 14 amino acids. V lost 4 bases and J lost 6, with 16 bases in between. The V gene's germline CDR1 is SGHRS and CDR2 YFSETQ. The chain's CDR3 is CASSRRLDSAEAFF. The CDR3 DNA follows: TGCGCCAGCAGCCGGAGACTCGACAGCGCTGAAGCTTTCTTT.

DNA of the CDR3: TGCAGCGGGAATAGCGGGAGGTCCGACAATGAGCAGTTCTTC. Translated, it gives CSGNSGRSDNEQFF. The chain uses TRBV29-1 and TRBJ2-1; TRBD2 matches at 10 bases. The CDR3 length is 14 residues. The trim removed 7 bases at V and 5 bases at J, leaving 8 bases unmatched. The germline V gene has CDR1 SQVTM and CDR2 ANQGSEA.

The V gene is TRBV25-1, the J gene TRBJ2-7; maybe TRBD2 (7 bases). CDR1 is MGHDK and CDR2 is SYGVNS in the germline V gene. With 1 base removed from V and 2 bases from J, the gap between germline ends came to 15 bases. The CDR3 loop spans 16 amino acids. CDR3 bases: TGTGCCAGCAGTGAATGGGGGGGAGGGACAACCTACGAGCAGTACTTC. Translating it yields CASSEWGGGTTYEQYF.

The chain is built from TRBV11-2 and TRBJ2-7; possibly TRBD2 for D (6 bases). Germline values: CDR1 SGHAT, CDR2 FQNNGV. The CDR3 has 12 amino acids. V lost 3 bases and J 5 bases, leaving 8 bases between the germline ends. CDR3 in DNA: TGTGCCAGCAGCTTTGGCGGGAACGAGCAGTACTTC. Encoded protein: CASSFGGNEQYF.

This clone turned up a few times. The V and J genes are TRBV5-5 and TRBJ2-1, with 8 bases lining up with TRBD2. The germline V gene has CDR1 SGHKS and CDR2 YYEKEE (reference sequence). V trimming: 1 base; J trimming: 7 bases; junction bases outside the gene matches: 1. CDR3 length: 13 residues. The CDR3 coding sequence is TGTGCCAGCAGCTTGCAGCGGGGGAATGAGCAGTTCTTC. Amino acid sequence: CASSLQRGNEQFF. The full variable domain, with the rest looked up from reference TRBV5-5 and TRBJ2-1, is DAGVTQSPTHLIKTRGQQVTLRCSPISGHKSVSWYQQVLGQGPQFIFQYYEKEERGRGNFPDRFSARQFPNYSSELNVNALLLGDSALYLCASSLQRGNEQFFGPGTRLTVL.

The chain couples TRBV15 to TRBJ1-5; 11 nucleotides agree with TRBD1. V lost 1 base to trimming and J lost 6 bases; unmatched junction nucleotides: 8. CDR3 length: 17 amino acids. Germline CDR1 and CDR2: LNHNV and YYDKDF (reference sequence). The CDR3 region has the DNA TGTGCCACCAGCAGAGGACCCGGGACAGGGGGAAGTCAGCCCCAGCATTTT. Protein sequence: CATSRGPGTGGSQPQHF. Combining the CDR3 with reference TRBV15 and TRBJ1-5 gives the whole variable domain DAMVIQNPRYQVTQFGKPVTLSCSQTLNHNVMYWYQQKSSQAPKLLFHYYDKDFNNEADTPDNFQSRRPNTSFCFLDIRSPGLGDTAMYLCATSRGPGTGGSQPQHFGDGTRLSIL.

The CDR3 DNA reads as TGTGCCATCAGTGAAGGACAGGCTTACGAGCAGTACTTC. Residues: CAISEGQAYEQYF. The genes are TRBV10-3 and TRBJ2-7, with TRBD1 matching 7 bases. CDR3 length: 13 amino acids. The J segment lost 4 bases and the V segment lost 3 bases, leaving 3 bases of the junction unmatched. The germline V gene has CDR1 ENHRY and CDR2 SYGVKD.

The chain uses TRBV18 and TRBJ2-3; unclear D gene. Germline V gene sequence: CDR1 KGHSH, CDR2 LQKENI. This CDR3 contains 14 residues. V was trimmed by 3 bases and J by 2 bases, leaving 9 bases between them. The CDR3 bases are TGTGCCAGCTCACCGCTCGAGGACACAGATACGCAGTATTTT. This sequence encodes CASSPLEDTDTQYF.

The rearrangement links TRBV28 to TRBJ1-5, with TRBD1 matching 9 bases. V shed 8 bases and J 2 bases; nucleotides not matched to a gene: 10. The CDR3 consists of 16 residues. The V gene's germline CDR1 is MDHEN and CDR2 SYDVKM. The CDR3 nucleotides read TGTGCCAGCTACCCTGTGCGGGACAGGGGCAATCAGCCCCAGCATTTT. Its translation: CASYPVRDRGNQPQHF.

The chain recombines TRBV5-4 with TRBJ2-1; a weak D match, TRBD2 (5 bases). CDR1 is SGHNT, CDR2 YYREEE, per germline (reference sequence). The CDR3 runs to 12 residues. V lost 7 bases and J 5 bases, leaving 10 bases between the germline ends. DNA of the CDR3: TGTGCCAGCGGCGGGCAGAACAATGAGCAGTTCTTC. It yields the protein CASGGQNNEQFF. Together with reference TRBV5-4 and TRBJ2-1, the CDR3 gives the full variable domain: ETGVTQSPTHLIKTRGQQVTLRCSSQSGHNTVSWYQQALGQGPQFIFQYYREEENGRGNFPPRFSGLQFPNYSSELNVNALELDDSALYLCASGGQNNEQFFGPGTRLTVL.

The genes are TRBV10-1 and TRBJ2-3, with unresolved D. CDR3 length equals 13 residues. V lost 2 bases, J lost 6 bases, and 9 bases lay in between. CDR1 is WNHNN, CDR2 SYGVQD, per germline (reference sequence). CDR3 protein: CASSERVLDTQYF. The DNA of the CDR3 is TGCGCCAGCAGTGAGCGGGTCCTGGATACGCAGTATTTT.

The chain has TRBV28 and TRBJ1-2; 10 positions agree with TRBD1. CDR1 and CDR2 from the germline V gene are MDHEN and SYDVKM. V dropped 4 bases and J dropped 7; count of bases not matched to a gene: 12. This CDR3 region has 16 residues. In nucleotides, the CDR3 is TGTGCCAGCAGTTCGAGGCCCGGGACAGGGGTCCCTGGCTACACCTTC. Protein product: CASSSRPGTGVPGYTF.

The V and J genes are TRBV4-2 and TRBJ2-1; weak D call: TRBD2 (5 bases). From germline, CDR1 is LGHNA and CDR2 YNFKEQ. This CDR3 is 15 amino acids long. The ends were cut back, 5 bases at V and 0 bases at J, with 11 bases in the middle. The CDR3 protein is CASSNSGSSYNEQFF. CDR3 coding DNA: TGTGCCAGCAGCAACAGCGGAAGCTCCTACAATGAGCAGTTCTTC.